The T cell receptor beta chain described here comes from a study of blood T cell repertoires in COVID-19. The table came from immunoSEQ multiplex PCR; TCRdb's copy has only in-frame clones and leaves some out. This repertoire shows 240,000 or so clones, about four fifths found once; its top ten account for roughly 2%. The table lists this clone with a few counts. Specimen: peripheral blood. This TCR derives from a young man who had recovered from COVID-19.

CDR3 DNA: TGTGCCAGCAGCCAAGAGTACAGAAGTGCCTACGAGCAGTACTTC. Its translation is CASSQEYRSAYEQYF. This rearrangement joins TRBV3-1 (or the pseudogene TRBV3-2) to TRBJ2-7; no reliable D call. Germline V gives CDR1 LGHDT, CDR2 YNNKEL (reference sequence). V lost 0 bases and J 2 bases, leaving 11 bases between the germline ends. The CDR3 is made up of 15 amino acids.